The entry that follows covers one T cell receptor beta chain sequence. Participants' own reports of clinical history determined their cohort assignment. All recovered Cohort 3 donors got two negative PCRs, got clearance, or saw symptom resolution. The repertoire was sequenced with immunoSEQ multiplex PCR; TCRdb's copy has only in-frame clones and lacks some. The sample shows roughly 170,000 clones, more than 65% of them seen only once. The data stem from a study of blood T cell repertoires in COVID-19. About the study: Samples representing acute and convalescent COVID-19 were sourced from the United States, Italy and Spain.

The sequenced material came from PBMCs or T cells enriched from blood (not recorded which). This clonotype originated in a man aged 55 to 69 who had recovered from COVID-19.

The CDR3, as DNA: TGTGCCAGCAGTCCCCGCCCAACAGGGGGCCTCAATCAGCCCCAGCATTTT. Amino acid sequence: CASSPRPTGGLNQPQHF. V is TRBV27 and J is TRBJ1-5; 9 nucleotides agree with TRBD1. CDR3 length: 17 residues. The ends lost 5 bases at V and 3 bases at J; junction bases unmatched: 11. Germline V gene lookup returns CDR1 MNHEY and CDR2 SMNVEV (reference sequence).